A selection of T cell receptor beta chains follows, all from one sample in a study of blood T cells in healthy people across ages. MiXCR, applied by TCRdb to the 5' RACE reads, yields one record per CDR3 protein. The sample includes fewer than 900,000 distinct CDR3 sequences, over 45% of them seen just once. Sequencing input: blood. The receptors were sampled from an older woman in good health. CDR3s include the opening cysteine and the closing phenylalanine or tryptophan. Fields, in order: J gene, V gene, clone size, D gene, CDR3 protein, CDR3 DNA. D genes are given only for firm matches. Clone size appears in some rows only: once, few, many, or a class for an expanded clone.

>TRBJ2-3|TRBV4-2|.|.
CASSQMVPGTKGSDTQYF
TGTGCCAGCAGCCAGATGGTGCCGGGGACGAAGGGGTCAGATACGCAGTATTTT
>TRBJ2-3|TRBV6-2/TRBV6-3|few|.
CASSPGERDADTQYF
TGTGCCAGCAGTCCAGGGGAGCGGGACGCAGATACGCAGTATTTT
>TRBJ1-6|TRBV7-3|few|.
CASSLKGGNSPLHF
TGTGCCAGCAGCTTAAAGGGAGGGAATTCACCCCTCCACTTT
>TRBJ2-5|TRBV5-1|.|TRBD2
CASSIAGGLNEQYF
TGCGCCAGCAGCATAGCGGGCGGGTTGAATGAGCAGTACTTC
>TRBJ1-5|TRBV6-5|once|TRBD1
CASRGQGYNQPQHF
TGTGCCAGCAGGGGACAGGGGTACAATCAGCCCCAGCATTTT
>TRBJ2-3|TRBV20-1|few|TRBD2
CSARDWREATDTQYF
TGCAGTGCTAGAGATTGGCGGGAGGCGACAGATACGCAGTATTTT
>TRBJ1-1|TRBV29-1|.|TRBD1
CSVNRGATEAFF
TGCAGCGTTAACAGGGGCGCCACTGAAGCTTTCTTT
>TRBJ1-5|TRBV20-1|.|TRBD1
CSARRGQGSNQPQHF
TGCAGTGCCCGCCGGGGACAGGGTAGCAATCAGCCCCAGCATTTT
>TRBJ2-1|TRBV10-3|.|TRBD2
CAAQREGFNEQFF
TGTGCCGCGCAGAGGGAGGGCTTCAATGAGCAGTTCTTC
>TRBJ2-4|TRBV27|many|.
CASSLQGSYDKNIQYF
TGTGCCAGCAGTTTACAGGGGTCGTATGACAAAAACATTCAGTACTTC
>TRBJ2-3|TRBV5-1|few|.
CASSLGTAPTTTDTQYF
TGCGCCAGCAGCTTGGGAACAGCTCCCACCACCACAGATACGCAGTATTTT
>TRBJ1-2|TRBV30|.|.
CAWSATGYGYTF
TGTGCCTGGAGTGCGACGGGATATGGCTACACCTTC
>TRBJ2-7|TRBV12-3/TRBV12-4|few|.
CASSLGGRNHDEQYF
TGTGCCAGCAGTTTAGGTGGGAGAAATCACGACGAGCAGTACTTC
>TRBJ2-3|TRBV6-2/TRBV6-3|few|.
CASRYGTDTQYF
TGTGCCAGCAGGTACGGCACAGATACGCAGTATTTT
>TRBJ2-5|TRBV12-3/TRBV12-4|.|.
CASNLDGKGTQYF
TGTGCCAGCAACCTGGACGGGAAGGGGACCCAGTACTTC
>TRBJ1-5|TRBV15|.|.
CATSSQVNQPQHF
TGTGCCACCAGCTCACAAGTCAATCAGCCCCAGCATTTT
>TRBJ2-7|TRBV28|.|TRBD1
CASSSQGAKGGYEQYF
TGTGCCAGCAGTTCACAGGGGGCCAAAGGGGGCTACGAGCAGTACTTC
>TRBJ2-5|TRBV9|many|.
CASSVEGHETQYF
TGTGCCAGCAGCGTAGAAGGGCACGAGACCCAGTACTTC
>TRBJ1-2|TRBV6-2/TRBV6-3|few|TRBD1
CASSYYRGNGYTF
TGTGCCAGCAGTTACTACAGGGGGAATGGCTACACCTTC
>TRBJ1-2|TRBV20-1|.|.
CSARGENYGYTF
TGCAGTGCTAGAGGAGAGAACTATGGCTACACCTTC
>TRBJ2-4|TRBV5-1|few|.
CASQAGEGDIQYF
TGCGCCAGCCAAGCGGGCGAGGGGGACATTCAGTACTTC
>TRBJ2-3|TRBV20-1|.|.
CSAGTGGPGDTQYF
TGCAGTGCGGGCACCGGAGGGCCCGGAGATACGCAGTATTTT
>TRBJ1-6|TRBV2|.|.
CASTGAQGNSPLHF
TGTGCCAGCACTGGTGCCCAGGGGAATTCACCCCTCCACTTT
>TRBJ2-7|TRBV28|.|TRBD2
CASSSLTSGRSYEQYF
TGTGCCAGCAGCTCCTTGACTAGCGGGAGATCCTACGAGCAGTACTTC
>TRBJ2-1|TRBV10-3|.|TRBD2
CAIWGGLAGEEQFF
TGTGCCATCTGGGGGGGTTTAGCGGGAGAGGAGCAGTTCTTC
>TRBJ1-6|TRBV12-3/TRBV12-4|.|.
CASSFNADPNSPLHF
TGTGCCAGCAGTTTTAATGCGGATCCCAATTCACCCCTCCACTTT
>TRBJ2-7|TRBV4-3|few|TRBD2
CASSQYRSGTTYEQYF
TGCGCCAGCAGCCAATACCGTTCCGGGACTACCTACGAGCAGTACTTC
>TRBJ2-7|TRBV3-1|.|.
CASSRFLGYEQYF
TGTGCCAGCAGCCGCTTCCTTGGGTATGAGCAGTACTTC
>TRBJ2-1|TRBV9|.|TRBD2
CASSTSSGRPHEQFF
TGTGCCAGCAGCACCTCTAGCGGGAGGCCCCATGAGCAGTTCTTC
>TRBJ2-3|TRBV20-1|.|TRBD2
CSAITGTSADTQYF
TGCAGTGCTATAACCGGGACTAGCGCAGATACGCAGTATTTT
>TRBJ2-1|TRBV12-3/TRBV12-4|.|TRBD2
CASSVTSGSSNEQFF
TGTGCCAGCAGTGTGACTAGCGGGAGCTCCAATGAGCAGTTCTTC
>TRBJ1-5|TRBV20-1|.|TRBD1
CSARGDSDQPQHF
TGCAGTGCTAGGGGGGACAGCGATCAGCCCCAGCATTTT
>TRBJ1-2|TRBV6-2/TRBV6-3|.|.
CASNIPPGRIDYGYTF
TGTGCCAGCAACATCCCGCCGGGACGAATAGACTATGGCTACACCTTC
>TRBJ2-7|TRBV10-3|few|TRBD1
CAISEDRGLSYEQYF
TGTGCCATCAGTGAGGACAGGGGGCTCTCCTACGAGCAGTACTTC
>TRBJ2-1|TRBV5-1|.|.
CASSPALSGYNEQFF
TGCGCCAGCAGCCCCGCACTTAGCGGTTACAATGAGCAGTTCTTC
>TRBJ2-7|TRBV4-3|.|TRBD1
CASSQDSGTGAYEQYF
TGCGCCAGCAGCCAAGATTCCGGAACAGGGGCCTACGAGCAGTACTTC
>TRBJ2-3|TRBV7-2|.|.
CASSSDPGDTQYF
TGTGCCAGCAGCTCAGACCCAGGAGATACGCAGTATTTT
>TRBJ1-4|TRBV12-3/TRBV12-4|.|.
CASSRGNLVKLFF
TGTGCCAGCAGTCGCGGAAATCTGGTAAAACTGTTTTTT
>TRBJ1-6|TRBV28|.|.
CASRVARDYGTHF
TGTGCCAGCAGGGTTGCTCGGGATTACGGGACCCACTTT
>TRBJ2-4|TRBV4-2|.|TRBD2
CASSHEAGTTRNIQYF
TGTGCCAGCAGCCATGAAGCCGGGACTACTCGAAACATTCAGTACTTC
>TRBJ2-3|TRBV28|.|.
CASSRVMGDTQYF
TGTGCCAGCAGCCGGGTTATGGGGGATACGCAGTATTTT
>TRBJ2-7|TRBV10-3|few|TRBD2
CAISSSGDYEQYF
TGTGCCATCAGTTCTAGCGGGGACTACGAGCAGTACTTC
>TRBJ2-3|TRBV7-8|.|TRBD1
CASSFRSGQIITDTQYF
TGTGCCAGCAGCTTCCGTTCGGGACAGATTATCACAGATACGCAGTATTTT
>TRBJ2-1|TRBV7-2|.|.
CASSSSPRSRRNEQFF
TGTGCCAGCAGCTCCAGCCCCAGGTCCCGGCGGAATGAGCAGTTCTTC
>TRBJ1-1|TRBV14|few|.
CASSHYAGPLRNTEAFF
TGTGCCAGCAGCCACTACGCAGGGCCCTTACGGAACACTGAAGCTTTCTTT
>TRBJ2-3|TRBV29-1|.|.
CSVRGWGLQGSTDTQYF
TGCAGCGTTCGAGGGTGGGGCTTACAGGGAAGCACAGATACGCAGTATTTT
>TRBJ1-2|TRBV21-1|.|.
CASSNRHRDRGRSGYTF
TGTGCCAGCAGCAACCGGCACAGAGACAGGGGGCGAAGCGGCTACACCTTC
>TRBJ2-3|TRBV2|.|.
CASMPQRGTDTQYF
TGTGCCAGCATGCCCCAGCGTGGCACAGATACGCAGTATTTT
>TRBJ2-3|TRBV5-1|.|.
CASSLESRSLTDTQYF
TGCGCCAGCAGCTTGGAGTCGAGATCACTTACAGATACGCAGTATTTT
>TRBJ2-2|TRBV5-1|few|TRBD2
CASSYGGDTGELFF
TGCGCCAGCAGCTACGGGGGGGACACCGGGGAGCTGTTTTTT
>TRBJ2-7|TRBV20-1|few|TRBD2
CSASLTSRNYEQYF
TGCAGTGCTAGCCTGACTAGCAGAAACTACGAGCAGTACTTC
>TRBJ2-4|TRBV9|.|.
CASSVTTGSNIQYF
TGTGCCAGCAGCGTGACGACAGGTTCAAACATTCAGTACTTC
>TRBJ2-7|TRBV15|few|TRBD2
CATSRVLAGAHEQYF
TGTGCCACCAGCAGAGTACTAGCGGGAGCCCACGAGCAGTACTTC
>TRBJ2-4|TRBV5-1|few|TRBD2
CASSSRTSGRNIQYF
TGCGCCAGCAGCTCGAGGACTAGCGGGAGAAACATTCAGTACTTC
>TRBJ2-1|TRBV6-2/TRBV6-3|.|TRBD1
CASSLHGTASSYNEQFF
TGTGCCAGCAGCTTACATGGGACAGCAAGCTCCTACAATGAGCAGTTCTTC
>TRBJ2-3|TRBV29-1|.|TRBD2
CSVPSRGTSADTQYF
TGCAGCGTTCCCTCAAGAGGGACTAGTGCAGATACGCAGTATTTT
>TRBJ2-5|TRBV3-1|.|.
CASSLFDRHQETQYF
TGTGCCAGCAGCTTGTTCGACAGGCACCAGGAGACCCAGTACTTC
>TRBJ1-1|TRBV7-3|.|.
CASSPEGGNTEAFF
TGTGCCAGTTCGCCGGAGGGGGGGAACACTGAAGCTTTCTTT
>TRBJ2-7|TRBV7-6|.|TRBD2
CASPRTSANYEQYF
TGTGCCAGCCCGAGGACTAGCGCGAACTACGAGCAGTACTTC
>TRBJ1-5|TRBV6-5|once|.
CASHSTGTEKPQHF
TGTGCCAGCCACTCAACGGGGACGGAAAAGCCCCAGCATTTT